This TCR beta chain was identified in a study of blood T cell repertoires in COVID-19. At the level of the study: Researchers got acute and convalescent COVID-19 samples from the United States, Italy and Spain. T cells, B-cell-depleted T cells, or PBMCs supplied cDNA or gDNA.

Authors' processing steps: It was from reference gene primer amplification that nucleated cell counts were estimated. Libraries were prepared by immunoSEQ multiplex PCR; TCRdb keeps only in-frame clonotypes and omits some of them. V and J calls and clone size come straight from that table; D and trimming were deduced from the DNA. The sample has about 120,000 clones, around 90% seen once. V lost 5 bases, J lost 0 bases, and 17 bases lay in between. This CDR3 comprises 16 residues. The germline V gene has CDR1 KGHSH and CDR2 LQKENI. The chain combines TRBV18 with TRBJ2-7, with a weak D call TRBD1 (6 bases). This sequence originates from a human donor in a cohort sampled during active COVID-19. Sequenced sample: peripheral blood. The CDR3 bases are TGTGCCAGCTCAGACAGGTCTCGGGCTCACTCCTACGAGCAGTACTTC. Protein sequence: CASSDRSRAHSYEQYF.